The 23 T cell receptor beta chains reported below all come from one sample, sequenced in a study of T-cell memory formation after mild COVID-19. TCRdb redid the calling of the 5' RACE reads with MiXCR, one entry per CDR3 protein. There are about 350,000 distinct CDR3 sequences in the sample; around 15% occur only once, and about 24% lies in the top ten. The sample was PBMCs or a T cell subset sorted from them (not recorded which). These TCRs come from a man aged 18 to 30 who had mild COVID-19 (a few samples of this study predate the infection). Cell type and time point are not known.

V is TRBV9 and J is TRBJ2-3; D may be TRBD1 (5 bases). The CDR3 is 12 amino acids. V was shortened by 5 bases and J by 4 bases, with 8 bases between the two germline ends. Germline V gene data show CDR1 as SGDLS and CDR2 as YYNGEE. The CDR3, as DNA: TGTGCCAGCAGGGGGCTGGCAGATACGCAGTATTTT. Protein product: CASRGLADTQYF. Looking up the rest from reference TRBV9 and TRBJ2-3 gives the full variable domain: DSGVTQTPKHLITATGQRVTLRCSPRSGDLSVYWYQQSLDQGLQFLIQYYNGEERAKGNILERFSAQQFPDLHSELNLSSLELGDSALYFCASRGLADTQYFGPGTRLTVL.

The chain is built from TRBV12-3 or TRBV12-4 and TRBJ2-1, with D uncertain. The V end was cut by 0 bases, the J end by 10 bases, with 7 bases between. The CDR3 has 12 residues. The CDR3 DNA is TGTGCCAGCAGTTTAGCGCGTCTGGAGCAGTTCTTC. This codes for CASSLARLEQFF.

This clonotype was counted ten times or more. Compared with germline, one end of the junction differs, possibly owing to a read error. CDR3 residues: CASSPLAGAYNEQFF. The CDR3 DNA is TGTGCCAGCTCCCCACTAGCGGGGGCGTACAATGAGCAGTTCTTC. The rearrangement uses TRBV18 and TRBJ2-1; 11 bases are a match to TRBD2. The CDR3 has 15 residues. In germline, CDR1 is KGHSH, CDR2 LQKENI.

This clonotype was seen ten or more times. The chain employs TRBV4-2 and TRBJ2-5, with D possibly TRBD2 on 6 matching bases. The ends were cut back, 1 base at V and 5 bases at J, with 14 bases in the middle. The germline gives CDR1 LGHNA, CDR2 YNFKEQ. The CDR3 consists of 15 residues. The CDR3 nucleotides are TGTGCCAGCAGCCAAGGAGGAGCGGGCCGGGAGACCCAGTACTTC. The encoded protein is CASSQGGAGRETQYF.

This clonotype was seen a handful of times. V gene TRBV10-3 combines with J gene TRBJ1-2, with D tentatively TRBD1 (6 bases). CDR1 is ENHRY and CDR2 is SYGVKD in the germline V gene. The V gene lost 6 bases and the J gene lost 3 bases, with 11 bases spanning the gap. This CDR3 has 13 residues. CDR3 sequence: CAIRGRTDYGYTF. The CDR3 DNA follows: TGTGCCATCAGGGGTCGGACAGACTATGGCTACACCTTC.

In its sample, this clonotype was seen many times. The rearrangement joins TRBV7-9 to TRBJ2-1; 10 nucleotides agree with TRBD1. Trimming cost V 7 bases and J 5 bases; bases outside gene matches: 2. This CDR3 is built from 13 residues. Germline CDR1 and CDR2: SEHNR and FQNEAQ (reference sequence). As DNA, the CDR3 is TGTGCCAGCACCGGGACAGGGGACAATGAGCAGTTCTTC. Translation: CASTGTGDNEQFF.

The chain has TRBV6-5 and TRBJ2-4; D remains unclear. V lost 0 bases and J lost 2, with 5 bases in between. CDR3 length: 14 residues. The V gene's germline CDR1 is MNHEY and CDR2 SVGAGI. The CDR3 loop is CASSYSSPKNIQYF. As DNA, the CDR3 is TGTGCCAGCAGTTACTCGAGTCCCAAAAACATTCAGTACTTC.

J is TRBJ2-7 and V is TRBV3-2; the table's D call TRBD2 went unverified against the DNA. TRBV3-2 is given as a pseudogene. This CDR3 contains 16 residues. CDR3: CASSQASEVFGYEQYF. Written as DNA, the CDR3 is TGTGCCAGCAGCCAAGCCTCGGAGGTTTTCGGGTACGAGCAGTACTTC.

CDR3 sequence (DNA): TGTGCCAGCAGCCTGGGGACAGGTGCACACACCATATATTTT. Its translation is CASSLGTGAHTIYF. This chain uses TRBV5-5 with TRBJ1-3; 8 positions agree with TRBD1. The CDR3 sequence is 14 residues long. Per germline, CDR1 SGHKS and CDR2 YYEKEE (reference sequence). V lost 4 bases, J lost 8 bases, and 8 bases stayed unmatched.

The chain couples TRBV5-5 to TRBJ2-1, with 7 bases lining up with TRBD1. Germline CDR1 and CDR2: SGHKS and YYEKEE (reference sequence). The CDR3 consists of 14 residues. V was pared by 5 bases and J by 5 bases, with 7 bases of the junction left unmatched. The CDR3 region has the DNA TGTGCCAGCAGTCAACAGGGGTGGGACAATGAGCAGTTCTTC. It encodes CASSQQGWDNEQFF.

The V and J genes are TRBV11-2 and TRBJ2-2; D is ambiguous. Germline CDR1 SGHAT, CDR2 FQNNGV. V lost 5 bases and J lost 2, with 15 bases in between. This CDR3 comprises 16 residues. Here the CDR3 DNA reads TGTGCCAGCAGCCCCGGTTGGAGCCCTAACACCGGGGAGCTGTTTTTT. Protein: CASSPGWSPNTGELFF.

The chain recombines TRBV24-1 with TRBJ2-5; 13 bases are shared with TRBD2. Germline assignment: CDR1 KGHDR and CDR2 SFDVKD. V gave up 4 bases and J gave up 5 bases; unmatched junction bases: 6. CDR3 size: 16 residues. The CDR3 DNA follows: TGTGCCACCAGTGAAGATACTAGCGGGGGGGCCGAGACCCAGTACTTC. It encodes CATSEDTSGGAETQYF.

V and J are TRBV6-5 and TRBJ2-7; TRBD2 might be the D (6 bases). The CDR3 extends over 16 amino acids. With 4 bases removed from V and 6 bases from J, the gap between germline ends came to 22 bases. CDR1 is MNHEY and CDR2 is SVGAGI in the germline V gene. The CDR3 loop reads CASSSHTGSSEFEQYF. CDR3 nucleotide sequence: TGTGCCAGCAGTTCTCATACCGGGTCTAGCGAGTTCGAGCAGTACTTC.

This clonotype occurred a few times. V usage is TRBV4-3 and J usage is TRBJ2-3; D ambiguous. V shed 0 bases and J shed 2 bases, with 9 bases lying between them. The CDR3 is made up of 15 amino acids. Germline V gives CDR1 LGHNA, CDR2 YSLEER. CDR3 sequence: CASSQEARITDTQYF. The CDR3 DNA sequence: TGCGCCAGCAGCCAAGAGGCCAGGATCACAGATACGCAGTATTTT.

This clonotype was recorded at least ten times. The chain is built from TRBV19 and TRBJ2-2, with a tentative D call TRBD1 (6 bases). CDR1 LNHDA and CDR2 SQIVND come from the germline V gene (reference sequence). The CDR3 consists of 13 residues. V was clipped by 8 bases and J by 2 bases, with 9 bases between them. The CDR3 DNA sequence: TGTGCCAGTGCAGGGGCTAACACCGGGGAGCTGTTTTTT. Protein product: CASAGANTGELFF.

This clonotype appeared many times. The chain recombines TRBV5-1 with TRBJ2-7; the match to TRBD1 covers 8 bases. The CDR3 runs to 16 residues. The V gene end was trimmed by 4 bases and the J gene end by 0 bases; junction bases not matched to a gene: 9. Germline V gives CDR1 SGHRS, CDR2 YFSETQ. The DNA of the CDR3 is TGCGCCAGCAGCCGGAGGACAGGGCAATACTCCTACGAGCAGTACTTC. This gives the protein CASSRRTGQYSYEQYF. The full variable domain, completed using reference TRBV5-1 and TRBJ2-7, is KAGVTQTPRYLIKTRGQQVTLSCSPISGHRSVSWYQQTPGQGLQFLFEYFSETQRNKGNFPGRFSGRQFSNSRSEMNVSTLELGDSALYLCASSRRTGQYSYEQYFGPGTRLTVT.

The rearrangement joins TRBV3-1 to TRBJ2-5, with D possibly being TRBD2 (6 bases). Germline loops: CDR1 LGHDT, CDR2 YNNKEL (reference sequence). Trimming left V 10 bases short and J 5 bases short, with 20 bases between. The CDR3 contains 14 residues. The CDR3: CATCQSEGSETQYF. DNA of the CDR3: TGTGCCACCTGTCAATCGGAGGGCAGCGAGACCCAGTACTTC.

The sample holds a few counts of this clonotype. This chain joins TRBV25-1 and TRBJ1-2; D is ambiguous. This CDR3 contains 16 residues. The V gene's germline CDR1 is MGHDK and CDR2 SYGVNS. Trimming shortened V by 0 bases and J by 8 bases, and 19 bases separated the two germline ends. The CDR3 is CASSEYMPMGPGGYTF. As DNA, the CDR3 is TGTGCCAGCAGTGAATATATGCCAATGGGTCCAGGAGGCTACACCTTC.

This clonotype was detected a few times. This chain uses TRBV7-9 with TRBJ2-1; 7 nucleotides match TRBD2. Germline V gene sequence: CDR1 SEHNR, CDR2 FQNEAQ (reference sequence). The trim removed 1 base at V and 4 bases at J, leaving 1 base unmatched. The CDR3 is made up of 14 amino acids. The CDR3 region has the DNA TGTGCCAGCAGCTTAGACGGGGGGTACAATGAGCAGTTCTTC. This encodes CASSLDGGYNEQFF.

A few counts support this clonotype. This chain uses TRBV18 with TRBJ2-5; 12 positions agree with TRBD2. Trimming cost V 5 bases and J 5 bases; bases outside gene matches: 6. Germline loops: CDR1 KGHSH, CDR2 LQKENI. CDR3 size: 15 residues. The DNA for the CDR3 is TGTGCCAGCTCATCTAGCGGGGGGGCGATGGAGACCCAGTACTTC. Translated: CASSSSGGAMETQYF.

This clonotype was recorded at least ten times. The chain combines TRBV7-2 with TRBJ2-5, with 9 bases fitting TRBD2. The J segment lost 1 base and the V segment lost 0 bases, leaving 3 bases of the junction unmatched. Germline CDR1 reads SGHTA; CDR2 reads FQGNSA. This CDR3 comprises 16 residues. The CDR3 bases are TGTGCCAGCAGCTTAGCGGCTAGCGGGGTCCAAGAGACCCAGTACTTC. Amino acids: CASSLAASGVQETQYF.

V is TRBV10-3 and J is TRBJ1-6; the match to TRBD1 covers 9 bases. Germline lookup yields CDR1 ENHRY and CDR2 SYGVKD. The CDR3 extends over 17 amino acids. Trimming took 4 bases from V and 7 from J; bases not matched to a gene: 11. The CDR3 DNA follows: TGTGCCATCAGTGCCCGGGACAGGGTGTTCGAGAATTCACCCCTCCACTTT. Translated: CAISARDRVFENSPLHF.

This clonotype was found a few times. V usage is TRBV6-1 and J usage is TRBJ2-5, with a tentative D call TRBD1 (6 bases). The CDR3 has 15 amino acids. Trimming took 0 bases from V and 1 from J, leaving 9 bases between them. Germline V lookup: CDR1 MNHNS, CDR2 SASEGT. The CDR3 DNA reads TGTGCCAGCAGTGAAGCAGGACAGCTCCAAGAGACCCAGTACTTC. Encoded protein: CASSEAGQLQETQYF.